What follows are 18 T cell receptor beta chains derived from one specimen sequenced in a study of somatic mutations in cytotoxic T cells in rheumatoid arthritis. Data came from immunoSEQ multiplex PCR; TCRdb stores just in-frame clones and leaves some out. The repertoire includes 7,000 to 9,500 clones, 87% of them detected once, and roughly 15% sits in the top ten. Material: CD8+ T cells sorted from blood. The receptors stem from a man in his forties with rheumatoid arthritis.

The gene calls are TRBV7-3 and TRBJ2-1, with 8 bases matching TRBD2. The germline V gene encodes CDR1 SGHTA and CDR2 FQGTGA. After removal of 2 bases from V and 6 bases from J, the junction contained 6 bases not matched to a gene. The CDR3 spans 15 residues. CDR3 nucleotide sequence: TGTGCCAGCAGCTTAGGTAGCGGGGCACTCAATGAGCAGTTCTTC. Translated, it gives CASSLGSGALNEQFF.

The chain has TRBV7-9 and TRBJ1-6; unclear D gene. Germline CDR1 and CDR2: SEHNR and FQNEAQ (reference sequence). The V gene lost 3 bases and the J gene lost 13 bases, with 13 bases spanning the gap. The CDR3 runs to 13 residues. CDR3 in DNA: TGTGCCAGCAGCTTGGGAGGTACACAGCCCCTCCACTTT. Protein product: CASSLGGTQPLHF.

V and J are TRBV7-9 and TRBJ1-1; weak D call: TRBD1 (5 bases). V shed 4 bases and J shed 1 base, with 10 bases lying between them. The CDR3 runs to 14 residues. Germline V CDR1 and CDR2: SEHNR, FQNEAQ (reference sequence). The CDR3 reads CASSSKQGNTEAFF. CDR3 coding DNA: TGTGCCAGCAGCTCAAAGCAGGGGAACACTGAAGCTTTCTTT.

This chain's CDR3 is CASTSGGPPDTQYF. CDR3 DNA: TGTGCCAGCACTAGCGGGGGCCCCCCAGATACGCAGTATTTT. The V call is TRBV6-1, the J call TRBJ2-3; 10 nucleotides align to TRBD2. Unmatched junction bases numbered 5, after V lost 7 bases and J lost 4 bases. Germline values: CDR1 MNHNS, CDR2 SASEGT. This CDR3 spans 14 amino acids.

This clone was detected only a few times. The chain employs TRBV9 and TRBJ2-1; 12 bases map to TRBD2. The CDR3 spans 18 residues. Germline V gene data show CDR1 as SGDLS and CDR2 as YYNGEE. Trimming cost V 2 bases and J 0 bases; bases outside gene matches: 6. DNA for the CDR3: TGTGCCAGCAGCGTCTCTAGCGGGGGGGCCAGCTCCTACAATGAGCAGTTCTTC. Its protein is CASSVSSGGASSYNEQFF.

This clone occurred once. The genes are TRBV11-2 and TRBJ1-4, with 7 bases lining up with TRBD1. This CDR3 comprises 15 residues. V shed 5 bases and J 5 bases; nucleotides not matched to a gene: 8. Germline V gene sequence: CDR1 SGHAT, CDR2 FQNNGV. The CDR3 spells CASSLRTGLNEKLFF. CDR3 DNA: TGTGCCAGCAGCCTACGGACAGGACTAAATGAAAAACTGTTTTTT. Full variable domain (outside the CDR3, taken from reference TRBV11-2 and TRBJ1-4): EAGVAQSPRYKIIEKRQSVAFWCNPISGHATLYWYQQILGQGPKLLIQFQNNGVVDDSQLPKDRFSAERLKGVDSTLKIQPAKLEDSAVYLCASSLRTGLNEKLFFGSGTQLSVL.

The V gene is TRBV13, the J gene TRBJ1-2; 7 nucleotides agree with TRBD1. This CDR3 has 17 amino acids. The germline V gene encodes CDR1 PRHDT and CDR2 FYEKMQ (reference sequence). The J segment lost 0 bases and the V segment lost 3 bases, leaving 10 bases of the junction unmatched. CDR3 sequence reads: CASSLYTGAHSNYGYTF. The CDR3 DNA is TGTGCCAGCAGCTTGTATACAGGGGCGCATTCTAACTATGGCTACACCTTC.

The chain recombines TRBV19 with TRBJ2-1, with a weak D call TRBD2 (6 bases). There are 16 residues in the CDR3. Trimming shortened V by 6 bases and J by 0 bases, and 15 bases separated the two germline ends. CDR1 and CDR2 from the germline V gene are LNHDA and SQIVND (reference sequence). The CDR3 loop is CASSTRGTSSYNEQFF. In nucleotides, the CDR3 is TGTGCCAGTAGCACCCGGGGGACGAGCTCCTACAATGAGCAGTTCTTC.

This chain joins TRBV5-1 and TRBJ2-7; perhaps TRBD2 as D (7 bases). The V and J ends lost 1 base and 0 bases respectively, with 14 bases between them. The CDR3 consists of 16 residues. Looked up from germline, CDR1 is SGHRS and CDR2 is YFSETQ. CDR3 sequence: CASSLTGGGGSYEQYF. CDR3 bases: TGCGCCAGCAGCTTGACCGGGGGCGGGGGCTCCTACGAGCAGTACTTC.

This clone was seen only once. This chain connects TRBV28 to TRBJ2-2; 7 bases match TRBD1. Trimming removed 5 bases from V and 5 bases from J; junction bases left unmatched: 5. The CDR3 runs to 14 residues. Looked up from germline, CDR1 is MDHEN and CDR2 is SYDVKM. CDR3 residues: CASSPTTGTGELFF. Here the CDR3 DNA reads TGTGCCAGCAGTCCCACGACAGGGACCGGGGAGCTGTTTTTT.

The J gene is TRBJ1-5, the V gene TRBV15; D remains ambiguous. The CDR3 spans 17 residues. The V gene's germline CDR1 is LNHNV and CDR2 YYDKDF (reference sequence). Trimming shortened V by 0 bases and J by 7 bases, and 19 bases separated the two germline ends. CDR3 sequence reads: CATSRDRYGGSRQPQHF. CDR3 bases: TGTGCCACCAGCAGAGATCGGTATGGAGGGAGTCGCCAGCCCCAGCATTTT.

V is TRBV10-2 and J is TRBJ2-5; 9 bases are a match to TRBD1. The CDR3 has 16 residues. V lost 4 bases and J lost 5; bases outside the gene matches: 11. CDR1 WSHSY and CDR2 SAAADI come from the germline V gene. The CDR3 DNA sequence: TGCGCCAGCAGTGTTGGGACAGGGACGGTGTGGGAGACCCAGTACTTC. Translation gives CASSVGTGTVWETQYF.

The chain uses TRBV7-9 and TRBJ2-5; tentative D call: TRBD2 (5 bases). Trimming took off 5 bases at V and 4 bases at J, with 11 bases between the two ends. Germline V lookup: CDR1 SEHNR, CDR2 FQNEAQ (reference sequence). This CDR3 region has 13 residues. DNA of the CDR3: TGTGCCAGCAGCCGTGGGAGTCGAGAGACCCAGTACTTC. Translated, it gives CASSRGSRETQYF. The full variable domain, completed using reference TRBV7-9 and TRBJ2-5, is DTGVSQNPRHKITKRGQNVTFRCDPISEHNRLYWYRQTLGQGPEFLTYFQNEAQLEKSRLLSDRFSAERPKGSFSTLEIQRTEQGDSAMYLCASSRGSRETQYFGPGTRLLVL.

The rearrangement links TRBV7-8 to TRBJ2-1; possibly TRBD1 for D (5 bases). The V gene's germline CDR1 is SGHVS and CDR2 FQNEAQ. CDR3 length equals 12 residues. Trimming took off 2 bases at V and 6 bases at J, with 5 bases between the two ends. The CDR3 DNA reads TGTGCCAGCAGCTTAAGGGGCAATGAGCAGTTCTTC. It is translated as CASSLRGNEQFF.

The genes are TRBV6-5 and TRBJ2-3; a weak D match, TRBD1 (5 bases). In germline, CDR1 is MNHEY, CDR2 SVGAGI. The CDR3 has 13 residues. The CDR3, as DNA: TGTACTTCCGCTGACAGCTTCACAGATACGCAGTATTTT. This gives the protein CTSADSFTDTQYF.

The chain uses TRBV29-1 and TRBJ2-1; D unresolved. The CDR3 contains 14 residues. Trimming pared 1 base from V and 7 bases from J, leaving 14 bases between. Germline V lookup: CDR1 SQVTM, CDR2 ANQGSEA. DNA for the CDR3: TGCAGCGTTGAAGTGACCCTCCCCGGGAATGAGCAGTTCTTC. It codes for CSVEVTLPGNEQFF.

V and J are TRBV2 and TRBJ1-2; TRBD1 is a possible D gene (5 bases). CDR1 SNHLY and CDR2 FYNNEI come from the germline V gene. V was trimmed by 2 bases and J by 3 bases, leaving 10 bases between them. This CDR3 region has 14 residues. CDR3 bases: TGTGCCAGCAGTGAACCAGGGTCTCACTATGGCTACACCTTC. Its protein is CASSEPGSHYGYTF.

V usage is TRBV27 and J usage is TRBJ2-1; 10 bases align to TRBD2. The CDR3 runs 16 residues. Germline V lookup: CDR1 MNHEY, CDR2 SMNVEV (reference sequence). Trimming cost V 6 bases and J 4 bases; bases outside gene matches: 9. This CDR3 reads CASSASGGVVYNEQFF. CDR3 bases: TGTGCCAGCAGCGCGAGCGGGGGGGTTGTTTACAATGAGCAGTTCTTC.